A single sample is the source of the 2 T cell receptor beta chains below, sequenced in a study of blood T cell repertoires in COVID-19. The table came from immunoSEQ multiplex PCR; TCRdb's copy has only in-frame clones and leaves some out. The table lists about 120,000 clones, roughly four fifths of them singletons. Sequenced material: peripheral blood. The receptors derive from a man between 60 and 70 years old with acute or convalescent COVID-19.

The genes are TRBV28 and TRBJ2-4, with D perhaps TRBD1 (6 bases). The CDR3 covers 16 residues. Per the germline V gene, CDR1 is MDHEN and CDR2 is SYDVKM. Trimming removed 2 bases from V and 1 base from J, with 12 bases in between. The CDR3 protein is CASSLRDTKAKNIQYF. The CDR3 bases are TGTGCCAGCAGTTTACGGGACACGAAGGCCAAAAACATTCAGTACTTC. The full variable domain, its missing parts supplied by reference TRBV28 and TRBJ2-4, is DVKVTQSSRYLVKRTGEKVFLECVQDMDHENMFWYRQDPGLGLRLIYFSYDVKMKEKGDIPEGYSVSREKKERFSLILESASTNQTSMYLCASSLRDTKAKNIQYFGAGTRLSVL.

The gene calls are TRBV2 and TRBJ2-7; 9 nucleotides align to TRBD1. The CDR3 totals 12 residues. Trimming removed 8 bases from V and 6 bases from J; junction bases left unmatched: 5. Germline V gene lookup returns CDR1 SNHLY and CDR2 FYNNEI. The CDR3 region is CASERQGGEQYF. Here the CDR3 DNA reads TGTGCCAGCGAACGACAGGGGGGCGAGCAGTACTTC.